This TCR beta chain was identified in a study of cytomegalovirus exposure and HLA in healthy donors. Per germline, CDR1 MNHNS and CDR2 SASEGT. J lost 3 bases, V lost 0 bases, and 8 bases had no gene match. The length of the CDR3 is 18 residues. Comment on this clone: The antigen remains unidentified.

Study results and limitations: In a later analysis, TCR beta V- and J-gene trimming showed a link to a missense DCLRE1C variant.

Primers: 60 Vbeta forward and 13 Jbeta reverse. Assay: immunoSEQ multiplex PCR; the TCRdb copy retains only in-frame clones and omits some. The sample lists more than 90,000 clones, 65% to 85% occurring once. This chain connects TRBV6-1 to TRBJ2-6, with TRBD2 matching over 7 bases. This sequence was found in a man aged 45-65 years in good health and CMV-seronegative. The specimen was PBMCs. The CDR3 nucleotides are TGTGCCAGCAGTGAAGCCTGGGGGGGAGTATATGGGGCCAACGTCCTGACTTTC. Translation: CASSEAWGGVYGANVLTF.